What follows are 32 T cell receptor beta chains derived from one specimen sequenced in a study of blood T cell repertoires in COVID-19. Libraries were prepared by immunoSEQ multiplex PCR; TCRdb keeps only in-frame clonotypes and omits some of them. This table holds some 46,000 clones, about nine tenths found once. The sample comprised peripheral blood. These receptors all stem from a man aged 55 to 70 with active COVID-19.

The chain employs TRBV7-2 and TRBJ1-4, with a possible D match to TRBD1 (6 bases). This CDR3 is 16 amino acids long. Germline V gene sequence: CDR1 SGHTA, CDR2 FQGNSA. The ends were cut back, 5 bases at V and 4 bases at J, with 17 bases in the middle. CDR3 amino acids: CASSISNRVVNEKLFF. For the CDR3, the DNA is TGTGCCAGCAGCATATCAAACAGGGTTGTTAATGAAAAACTGTTTTTT.

V is TRBV5-1 and J is TRBJ2-7; 7 nucleotides match TRBD2. This CDR3 spans 13 amino acids. CDR1 is SGHRS, CDR2 YFSETQ, per germline. V lost 3 bases, J lost 6 bases, and 6 bases stayed unmatched. The CDR3 sequence is CASSSGGAPEQYF. In nucleotides, the CDR3 is TGCGCCAGCAGCTCGGGGGGAGCGCCCGAGCAGTACTTC.

The chain joins TRBV10-3 to TRBJ2-1, with 11 bases that match TRBD1. CDR3 length equals 12 residues. Trimming took 2 bases from V and 15 from J; bases not matched to a gene: 3. Germline V CDR1 and CDR2: ENHRY, SYGVKD. The CDR3 DNA reads as TGTGCCATCAGTGAGGGACAGGGGGCAGGGTTCTTC. This gives the protein CAISEGQGAGFF.

The chain is built from TRBV5-6 and TRBJ2-7; TRBD1 might be the D (6 bases). The germline gives CDR1 SGHDT, CDR2 YYEEEE. The V gene lost 3 bases and the J gene lost 2 bases, with 12 bases spanning the gap. This CDR3 contains 14 residues. Here the CDR3 DNA reads TGTGCCAGCAGCTCGCCAGGGGAGCCCTACGAGCAGTACTTC. It codes for CASSSPGEPYEQYF.

The chain recombines TRBV19 with TRBJ1-5; 9 nucleotides match TRBD1. The length of the CDR3 is 15 residues. Losses at the gene ends were 5 bases for V and 4 bases for J; bases not matched to a gene: 6. Germline V lookup: CDR1 LNHDA, CDR2 SQIVND (reference sequence). The chain's CDR3 is CASSGGQGGNQPQHF. In DNA, the CDR3 is TGTGCCAGTAGTGGGGGACAGGGAGGAAATCAGCCCCAGCATTTT.

V usage is TRBV28 and J usage is TRBJ1-2; no definite D call. The CDR3 length is 14 residues. The V gene lost 4 bases and the J gene lost 6 bases, with 15 bases spanning the gap. Germline V gene sequence: CDR1 MDHEN, CDR2 SYDVKM. CDR3 protein: CASSSPLTEDGYTF. The CDR3 nucleotides are TGTGCCAGCAGTTCCCCCTTGACTGAGGATGGCTACACCTTC.

The chain employs TRBV7-2 and TRBJ2-1; 14 nucleotides align to TRBD2. The junction had 6 bases not matched to a gene; V was cut back by 3 bases and J by 8 bases. Germline values: CDR1 SGHTA, CDR2 FQGNSA. The CDR3 is 16 amino acids. The CDR3 is CASSFEGLAGVHEQFF. CDR3 in DNA: TGTGCCAGCAGCTTCGAGGGACTAGCGGGAGTCCATGAGCAGTTCTTC. Drawing the rest from reference TRBV7-2 and TRBJ2-1, the complete variable domain is GAGVSQSPSNKVTEKGKDVELRCDPISGHTALYWYRQSLGQGLEFLIYFQGNSAPDKSGLPSDRFSAERTGGSVSTLTIQRTQQEDSAVYLCASSFEGLAGVHEQFFGPGTRLTVL.

The V call is TRBV19, the J call TRBJ2-7; the match to TRBD1 covers 9 bases. J was trimmed by 5 bases and V by 11 bases; bases with no gene match: 13. CDR1 and CDR2 (germline): LNHDA, SQIVND (reference sequence). The CDR3 extends over 14 amino acids. The chain's CDR3 is CAGYTRDRDNEQYF. The CDR3 bases are TGTGCCGGTTACACACGGGACAGGGACAACGAGCAGTACTTC.

The chain has TRBV2 and TRBJ2-5; D gene uncertain. The length of the CDR3 is 10 residues. Germline-derived CDR1 and CDR2 are SNHLY and FYNNEI. V lost 6 bases and J 5 bases, leaving 4 bases between the germline ends. CDR3 DNA: TGTGCCAGCAGGAGGGAGACCCAGTACTTC. Amino acid sequence: CASRRETQYF. Full variable domain (missing parts from reference TRBV2 and TRBJ2-5): EPEVTQTPSHQVTQMGQEVILRCVPISNHLYFYWYRQILGQKVEFLVSFYNNEISEKSEIFDDQFSVERPDGSNFTLKIRSTKLEDSAMYFCASRRETQYFGPGTRLLVL.

The gene calls are TRBV6-5 and TRBJ2-7; 15 positions match TRBD2. Germline V CDR1 and CDR2: MNHEY, SVGAGI. The CDR3 loop spans 14 amino acids. Trimming took 5 bases from V and 7 from J; bases not matched to a gene: 3. The CDR3 sequence is CASSPGLAGGEQYF. In DNA form, the CDR3 reads TGTGCCAGCAGTCCGGGACTAGCGGGAGGAGAGCAGTACTTC.

The chain couples TRBV4-1 to TRBJ1-1, with D unresolved. This CDR3 spans 16 amino acids. V was trimmed by 3 bases and J by 2 bases, leaving 16 bases between them. Per germline, CDR1 MGHRA and CDR2 YSYEKL. The CDR3 nucleotides read TGCGCCAGCAGCCACAAGAGAGGAGTGGCCAACACTGAAGCTTTCTTT. This sequence encodes CASSHKRGVANTEAFF.

The V and J genes are TRBV6-5 and TRBJ1-1; D is unresolved. V lost 7 bases, J lost 3 bases, and 15 bases lay in between. This CDR3 has 14 amino acids. From germline, CDR1 is MNHEY and CDR2 SVGAGI. CDR3 in amino acids: CASIATGWDTEAFF. The CDR3 DNA sequence: TGTGCCAGCATCGCCACGGGGTGGGACACTGAAGCTTTCTTT.

The rearrangement uses TRBV7-2 and TRBJ1-2, with no clear D. This CDR3 is 15 amino acids long. V lost 2 bases to trimming and J lost 2 bases, with 12 bases between them. Germline values: CDR1 SGHTA, CDR2 FQGNSA. The CDR3 nucleotides read TGTGCCAGCAGCTTAAGGCTATCGGGGAACTATGGCTACACCTTC. Residues: CASSLRLSGNYGYTF.

The chain recombines TRBV28 with TRBJ2-7; no clear D gene. V shed 3 bases and J shed 3 bases, with 12 bases lying between them. Germline assignment: CDR1 MDHEN and CDR2 SYDVKM. The CDR3 covers 14 residues. CDR3 bases: TGTGCCAGCAGTTTTTACGGAGAAGTCTACGAGCAGTACTTC. It translates to CASSFYGEVYEQYF.

The V and J genes are TRBV3-1 (or the pseudogene TRBV3-2) and TRBJ1-1; 7 bases are a match to TRBD1. Looked up from germline, CDR1 is LGHDT and CDR2 is YNNKEL (reference sequence). The length of the CDR3 is 14 residues. The junction had 9 bases not matched to a gene; V was cut back by 6 bases and J by 5 bases. DNA for the CDR3: TGTGCCAGCAGTTTTGGAGGGGGCGAGACTGAAGCTTTCTTT. This translates into CASSFGGGETEAFF.

This chain uses TRBV6-1 with TRBJ1-1; no firm D call. The CDR3 covers 13 residues. Germline CDR1 and CDR2: MNHNS and SASEGT. Trimming removed 3 bases from V and 0 bases from J, with 5 bases in between. CDR3 DNA sequence: TGTGCCAGCAGTGAGATAGTGAACACTGAAGCTTTCTTT. This sequence encodes CASSEIVNTEAFF.

The gene calls are TRBV6-6 and TRBJ1-5; TRBD1 agrees at 9 bases. J was trimmed by 0 bases and V by 5 bases; bases with no gene match: 14. The CDR3 is made up of 19 amino acids. Germline values: CDR1 MNHNY, CDR2 SVGAGI (reference sequence). The CDR3 region has the DNA TGTGCCAGCAGTCCCAGACTCGGACAGGGGCGATATAGCAATCAGCCCCAGCATTTT. This sequence encodes CASSPRLGQGRYSNQPQHF.

The CDR3 protein is CATSERTSGVFETQYF. The CDR3 DNA follows: TGTGCCACCAGTGAAAGGACTAGCGGGGTTTTCGAGACCCAGTACTTC. The chain is built from TRBV24-1 and TRBJ2-5, with 12 bases fitting TRBD2. This CDR3 spans 16 amino acids. Germline CDR1 is KGHDR and CDR2 is SFDVKD. V lost 4 bases and J lost 5; bases outside the gene matches: 7.

The chain couples TRBV5-4 to TRBJ2-7, with 13 bases fitting TRBD2. V lost 4 bases and J lost 3; bases outside the gene matches: 13. The CDR3 consists of 18 residues. Per the germline V gene, CDR1 is SGHNT and CDR2 is YYREEE (reference sequence). CDR3 in amino acids: CASSDRTSGGYRSYEQYF. In nucleotides, the CDR3 is TGTGCCAGCAGCGACCGGACTAGCGGGGGATACCGGAGCTACGAGCAGTACTTC. The full variable domain, rest sourced from reference TRBV5-4 and TRBJ2-7, is ETGVTQSPTHLIKTRGQQVTLRCSSQSGHNTVSWYQQALGQGPQFIFQYYREEENGRGNFPPRFSGLQFPNYSSELNVNALELDDSALYLCASSDRTSGGYRSYEQYFGPGTRLTVT.

This chain joins TRBV29-1 and TRBJ2-3; 8 bases align to TRBD2. The J segment lost 3 bases and the V segment lost 1 base, leaving 6 bases of the junction unmatched. CDR1 is SQVTM, CDR2 ANQGSEA, per germline. The CDR3 spans 15 residues. CDR3 region: CSVEGLSGRTDTQYF. The CDR3 DNA reads TGCAGCGTTGAAGGGCTGAGCGGGAGAACAGATACGCAGTATTTT.

A single count supports this clone. The rearrangement joins TRBV28 to TRBJ2-3; 7 nucleotides agree with TRBD1. The CDR3 has 16 residues. Germline-derived CDR1 and CDR2 are MDHEN and SYDVKM. J was trimmed by 1 base and V by 5 bases; bases with no gene match: 9. The CDR3 loop reads CASSPYPDRGTDTQYF. The CDR3 DNA reads TGTGCCAGCAGTCCTTACCCCGACAGGGGCACAGATACGCAGTATTTT.

This clone showed up just a few times. V gene TRBV7-9 combines with J gene TRBJ1-1, with D uncertain. Germline CDR1 SEHNR, CDR2 FQNEAQ (reference sequence). The CDR3 is 14 residues long. The V end was cut by 1 base, the J end by 5 bases, with 11 bases between. CDR3 sequence reads: CASSLETGRTEAFF. DNA for the CDR3: TGTGCCAGCAGCTTAGAAACGGGGAGAACTGAAGCTTTCTTT.

The chain joins TRBV5-1 to TRBJ2-3; a possible D gene is TRBD2 (6 bases). The V gene's germline CDR1 is SGHRS and CDR2 YFSETQ. V dropped 1 base and J dropped 1 base, with 16 bases sitting between them. The CDR3 runs to 17 residues. The CDR3 DNA sequence: TGCGCCAGCAGCTTGAGTGGCGGGGCGCAAGGCACAGATACGCAGTATTTT. It specifies CASSLSGGAQGTDTQYF.

The genes are TRBV7-2 and TRBJ2-2; tentative D call: TRBD1 (6 bases). The CDR3 totals 16 residues. V was cut by 1 base and J by 1 base, with 10 bases left in between. Germline V lookup: CDR1 SGHTA, CDR2 FQGNSA. The CDR3 sequence: CASSLDQGLNTGELFF. The DNA for the CDR3 is TGTGCCAGCAGCTTAGATCAGGGGTTGAACACCGGGGAGCTGTTTTTT.

The chain couples TRBV19 to TRBJ2-4, with D unresolved. The CDR3 is 15 residues long. V gave up 0 bases and J gave up 7 bases, with 13 bases separating them. Germline assignment: CDR1 LNHDA and CDR2 SQIVND (reference sequence). CDR3 DNA: TGTGCCAGTAGTATAGATTTGGCAGACTGGAACATTCAGTACTTC. Amino acids: CASSIDLADWNIQYF.

This chain links TRBV11-2 with TRBJ2-1, with TRBD1 identical over 8 bases. The J segment lost 6 bases and the V segment lost 2 bases, leaving 9 bases of the junction unmatched. The CDR3 length is 16 residues. The germline gives CDR1 SGHAT, CDR2 FQNNGV. Here the CDR3 reads CASSLNRQGKANEQFF. The CDR3 region has the DNA TGTGCCAGCAGCTTAAATAGACAGGGGAAGGCCAATGAGCAGTTCTTC.

The rearrangement uses TRBV7-9 and TRBJ1-1; possibly TRBD1 for D (5 bases). V was pared by 5 bases and J by 0 bases, with 13 bases between. Germline CDR1 is SEHNR and CDR2 is FQNEAQ (reference sequence). The CDR3 length is 15 residues. The CDR3 region is CASSVTRAMNTEAFF. The CDR3 nucleotides read TGTGCCAGCAGCGTTACCAGGGCCATGAACACTGAAGCTTTCTTT.

DNA of the CDR3: TGTGCCATCAGTGAGTCAACGGGGACAGTAAGACAGCCCCAGCATTTT. The encoded protein is CAISESTGTVRQPQHF. V gene TRBV10-3 combines with J gene TRBJ1-5; 7 positions agree with TRBD1. CDR3 length: 16 amino acids. V lost 0 bases and J lost 7; bases outside the gene matches: 9. The germline CDR1 and CDR2 sequences are ENHRY and SYGVKD.

This chain uses TRBV13 with TRBJ1-2; 8 nucleotides match TRBD1. The length of the CDR3 is 15 residues. V lost 4 bases and J lost 0; bases outside the gene matches: 4. Germline V gene lookup returns CDR1 PRHDT and CDR2 FYEKMQ (reference sequence). CDR3 sequence (DNA): TGTGCCAGCAGCTCCGGGACAGGTACTAACTATGGCTACACCTTC. Translated: CASSSGTGTNYGYTF.

The chain combines TRBV2 with TRBJ2-7; a possible D gene is TRBD1 (6 bases). Germline V lookup: CDR1 SNHLY, CDR2 FYNNEI. The V end was cut by 0 bases, the J end by 7 bases, with 13 bases between. The CDR3 is made up of 14 amino acids. The CDR3 loop reads CASSEALLRGEQYF. CDR3 bases: TGTGCCAGCAGTGAAGCGCTTCTGAGGGGGGAGCAGTACTTC.

The chain joins TRBV5-1 to TRBJ2-2; D is possibly TRBD1 (5 bases). This CDR3 is built from 15 residues. In germline, CDR1 is SGHRS, CDR2 YFSETQ. V was pared by 2 bases and J by 4 bases, with 12 bases between. The DNA for the CDR3 is TGCGCCAGCAGCTTAACAGGCAAGGGCACCGGGGAGCTGTTTTTT. Protein sequence: CASSLTGKGTGELFF.

The genes are TRBV11-2 and TRBJ2-2; 8 bases fit TRBD2. The germline CDR1 and CDR2 sequences are SGHAT and FQNNGV. With 5 bases clipped from V and 1 base from J, the junction kept 6 bases outside the gene matches. This CDR3 has 16 amino acids. Here the CDR3 reads CASSPWTSRNTGELFF. The CDR3 bases are TGTGCCAGCAGCCCCTGGACTAGCCGGAACACCGGGGAGCTGTTTTTT.